These 29 T cell receptor beta chains originate from one sample sequenced in a study of T-cell memory formation after mild COVID-19 (dated by TCRdb to the early 2020s). Libraries were made using 5' RACE. The sample was run on an Illumina NovaSeq 6000. Through fastp at Q25 and MiXCR, TCRdb rebuilt clones from the public reads, retaining in-frame beta chains. All rows with the same CDR3 protein become a single entry with the most common DNA and genes. In this sample the table shows 200,000 to 300,000 distinct CDR3 sequences, 15% to 20% of which occur a single time. 22% of the sample goes to the ten largest clones. The sequenced sample consisted of PBMCs or a T cell subset sorted from them (not recorded which). These receptors all stem from a man between 18 and 29 years old who had mild COVID-19 (a few samples of this study predate the infection). The sample titles of this study are shuffled in the database, so cell type and time point are left out; the donor was told from shared clones.

This clonotype was detected a few times. The rearrangement links TRBV7-9 to TRBJ2-3; TRBD1 matches 9 bases. The CDR3 loop spans 17 amino acids. Germline trimming cut 0 bases from V and 0 bases from J; bases unmatched to any gene: 4. Germline V gene lookup returns CDR1 SEHNR and CDR2 FQNEAQ (reference sequence). The DNA of the CDR3 is TGTGCCAGCAGCTTAGCGCGCACAGGGGGCAGCACAGATACGCAGTATTTT. It translates to CASSLARTGGSTDTQYF.

This clonotype has just a few counts. The V gene is TRBV7-2, the J gene TRBJ2-1; D might be TRBD1 (5 bases). V was pared by 3 bases and J by 7 bases, with 10 bases between. CDR1 is SGHTA and CDR2 is FQGNSA in the germline V gene. This CDR3 contains 13 residues. DNA of the CDR3: TGTGCCAGCAGCTTGATAGGGGTAAATGAGCAGTTCTTC. This codes for CASSLIGVNEQFF.

This clonotype was seen a few times. The chain employs TRBV11-2 and TRBJ2-5, with 10 bases aligning to TRBD2. Unmatched junction bases numbered 6, after V lost 2 bases and J lost 3 bases. Per germline, CDR1 SGHAT and CDR2 FQNNGV. The CDR3 length is 16 residues. CDR3: CASSLLGTSDEETQYF. Written as DNA, the CDR3 is TGTGCCAGCAGCTTACTCGGGACTAGCGATGAAGAGACCCAGTACTTC.

This clonotype was found a few times. The gene calls are TRBV7-9 and TRBJ2-2; D call uncertain. Deletions cut 5 bases from V and 6 bases from J, with 16 bases between. This CDR3 comprises 15 residues. CDR1 is SEHNR, CDR2 FQNEAQ, per germline (reference sequence). DNA of the CDR3: TGTGCCAGCAGCCGAGAGGCTTCAGGCCCCGGGGAGCTGTTTTTT. Its translation is CASSREASGPGELFF.

This clonotype was observed many times. The genes are TRBV5-1 and TRBJ2-1; weak D call: TRBD1 (6 bases). CDR1 SGHRS and CDR2 YFSETQ come from the germline V gene. CDR3 length: 15 residues. V lost 0 bases and J lost 3, with 10 bases in between. In DNA, the CDR3 is TGCGCCAGCAGCTTGGCAGGGGACAACTACAATGAGCAGTTCTTC. Translating gives CASSLAGDNYNEQFF. Filled out from reference TRBV5-1 and TRBJ2-1, the complete variable domain reads KAGVTQTPRYLIKTRGQQVTLSCSPISGHRSVSWYQQTPGQGLQFLFEYFSETQRNKGNFPGRFSGRQFSNSRSEMNVSTLELGDSALYLCASSLAGDNYNEQFFGPGTRLTVL.

Only a few counts were recorded for this clonotype. The gene calls are TRBV4-2 and TRBJ2-2; TRBD1 agrees at 7 bases. The CDR3 covers 15 residues. V was pared by 1 base and J by 3 bases, with 2 bases of the junction left unmatched. Germline assignment: CDR1 LGHNA and CDR2 YNFKEQ. The CDR3 reads CASSQADRDTGELFF. In DNA form, the CDR3 reads TGTGCCAGCAGCCAAGCAGACAGGGACACCGGGGAGCTGTTTTTT.

This clonotype has a handful of counts. The CDR3 here is CASSQEPGQTYGYTF. CDR3 nucleotide sequence: TGCGCCAGCAGCCAAGAACCGGGACAGACCTATGGCTACACCTTC. This sequence joins TRBV4-1 and TRBJ1-2, with 7 bases fitting TRBD1. Germline V CDR1 and CDR2: MGHRA, YSYEKL. The CDR3 is 15 amino acids. With V trimmed by 0 bases and J by 4 bases, 5 bases remained unmatched.

This clonotype has just a few counts. The DNA of the CDR3 is TGTGCCAGCAGTTTAGCGCGTGGGGCCACGTCAGTAGATACGCAGTATTTT. As protein: CASSLARGATSVDTQYF. V gene TRBV12-3 or TRBV12-4 combines with J gene TRBJ2-3, with TRBD1 as a possible D gene (5 bases). The CDR3 spans 17 residues. With 0 bases removed from V and 5 bases from J, the gap between germline ends came to 18 bases.

This rearrangement joins TRBV21-1 to TRBJ2-1; the DNA was not compared with TRBD2, the D call given in the table. TRBV21-1 is flagged as a pseudogene. This CDR3 spans 14 amino acids. The CDR3 coding sequence is TGTGCCAGCACTCACTGCCCTTCCTACAATGAGCAGTTCTTC. Translating it yields CASTHCPSYNEQFF.

The table lists this clonotype with a few counts. The genes are TRBV14 and TRBJ2-1; D possibly corresponds to TRBD2 (7 bases). Germline loops: CDR1 SGHDN, CDR2 FVKESK. The CDR3 runs 16 residues. V dropped 5 bases and J dropped 8 bases, with 22 bases sitting between them. The DNA for the CDR3 is TGTGCCAGCAGCAAACCGGGGGGCCCATCTTTGCATGAGCAGTTCTTC. Residues: CASSKPGGPSLHEQFF.

The V and J genes are TRBV4-2 and TRBJ2-7; 8 bases match TRBD2. V lost 1 base, J lost 7 bases, and 9 bases stayed unmatched. This CDR3 spans 15 amino acids. Germline V gives CDR1 LGHNA, CDR2 YNFKEQ. The CDR3 DNA reads as TGTGCCAGCAGCCAAGTGTCGCAGCGGGGGTATGAGCAGTACGTC. As protein: CASSQVSQRGYEQYV.

The sample holds a few counts of this clonotype. The rearrangement links TRBV27 to TRBJ2-1, with 8 bases matching TRBD1. The V segment lost 2 bases and the J segment 6 bases; nucleotides outside the gene matches: 6. The CDR3 has 15 amino acids. In germline, CDR1 is MNHEY, CDR2 SMNVEV (reference sequence). The CDR3 is CASSLPDRVSNEQFF. The CDR3 coding sequence is TGTGCCAGCAGTTTACCGGACAGGGTAAGCAATGAGCAGTTCTTC.

This chain connects TRBV5-1 to TRBJ1-1, with D unresolved. This CDR3 has 15 residues. V was trimmed by 4 bases and J by 0 bases, leaving 13 bases between them. CDR1 and CDR2 (germline): SGHRS, YFSETQ. The CDR3 here is CASSAGSLMNTEAFF. The CDR3 DNA follows: TGCGCCAGCAGCGCGGGATCCCTAATGAACACTGAAGCTTTCTTT. The entire variable domain, with the rest obtained from reference TRBV5-1 and TRBJ1-1, is as follows: KAGVTQTPRYLIKTRGQQVTLSCSPISGHRSVSWYQQTPGQGLQFLFEYFSETQRNKGNFPGRFSGRQFSNSRSEMNVSTLELGDSALYLCASSAGSLMNTEAFFGQGTRLTVV.

The chain links TRBV7-2 to TRBJ1-1; unclear D gene. From germline, CDR1 is SGHTA and CDR2 FQGNSA. This CDR3 contains 13 residues. The V end lost 0 bases, the J end lost 6 bases, and 8 bases lay between the germline ends. The CDR3 spells CASSLALSSEAFF. The DNA of the CDR3 is TGTGCCAGCAGCTTAGCGCTTTCGTCTGAAGCTTTCTTT.

This clonotype was seen more than once but under ten times. The V call is TRBV6-2 or TRBV6-3, the J call TRBJ2-1, with D perhaps given as TRBD1 or TRBD2 (5 bases each). Per germline, CDR1 MNHEY and CDR2 SVGEGT. Trimming cost V 6 bases and J 4 bases, with 16 bases left between them. The CDR3 has 15 residues. CDR3 nucleotide sequence: TGTGCCAGCAGCTCCGGGGCTAAAATTTACAATGAGCAGTTCTTC. This encodes CASSSGAKIYNEQFF.

This chain connects TRBV5-1 to TRBJ2-3; 7 bases align to TRBD1. After removal of 3 bases from V and 0 bases from J, the junction contained 1 base not matched to a gene. The CDR3 sequence is 14 residues long. Germline CDR1 SGHRS, CDR2 YFSETQ. The CDR3 DNA reads TGCGCCAGCAGCTCGGACAGGAGCACAGATACGCAGTATTTT. Translated: CASSSDRSTDTQYF. The variable domain in full, with the rest retrieved from reference TRBV5-1 and TRBJ2-3, is KAGVTQTPRYLIKTRGQQVTLSCSPISGHRSVSWYQQTPGQGLQFLFEYFSETQRNKGNFPGRFSGRQFSNSRSEMNVSTLELGDSALYLCASSSDRSTDTQYFGPGTRLTVL.

CDR3 nucleotides: TGTGCCAGCAGCGACAGGGGCAACAATCAGCCCCAGCATTTT. It yields the protein CASSDRGNNQPQHF. This chain uses TRBV7-9 with TRBJ1-5; TRBD1 matches at 8 bases. The CDR3 sequence is 14 residues long. The germline V gene has CDR1 SEHNR and CDR2 FQNEAQ (reference sequence). Trimming cost V 5 bases and J 3 bases; bases outside gene matches: 3.

This clonotype was seen a handful of times. This chain joins TRBV27 and TRBJ2-4; 8 bases map to TRBD2. The CDR3 loop spans 13 amino acids. Germline V CDR1 and CDR2: MNHEY, SMNVEV (reference sequence). The V segment lost 4 bases and the J segment 6 bases; nucleotides outside the gene matches: 2. CDR3 sequence: CASSSRGGNIQYF. The DNA of the CDR3 is TGTGCCAGCAGTTCCCGGGGGGGAAACATTCAGTACTTC.

The V call is TRBV5-1, the J call TRBJ2-5; possibly TRBD2 for D (6 bases). The germline V gene encodes CDR1 SGHRS and CDR2 YFSETQ. V was clipped by 4 bases and J by 1 base, with 14 bases between them. The CDR3 is made up of 15 amino acids. The CDR3 sequence: CASSAGLSSQETQYF. DNA of the CDR3: TGCGCCAGCAGCGCGGGACTCAGTTCCCAAGAGACCCAGTACTTC.

This clonotype appeared a few times. The chain couples TRBV29-1 to TRBJ2-5; tentatively, D is TRBD1 (5 bases). V dropped 3 bases and J dropped 4 bases, with 18 bases sitting between them. Germline-derived CDR1 and CDR2 are SQVTM and ANQGSEA. This CDR3 has 15 amino acids. The CDR3 here is CSVEQGPLWGETQYF. CDR3 in DNA: TGCAGCGTTGAGCAGGGCCCCTTATGGGGAGAGACCCAGTACTTC. Combining the CDR3 with reference TRBV29-1 and TRBJ2-5 gives the whole variable domain SAVISQKPSRDICQRGTSLTIQCQVDSQVTMMFWYRQQPGQSLTLIATANQGSEATYESGFVIDKFPISRPNLTFSTLTVSNMSPEDSSIYLCSVEQGPLWGETQYFGPGTRLLVL.

The V call is TRBV12-3 or TRBV12-4, the J call TRBJ2-3; TRBD1 or TRBD2 may be the D gene (5 bases each). The CDR3 sequence is 15 residues long. The germline V and J ends were trimmed by 2 bases and 1 base, with 10 bases remaining between them. CDR3 amino acids: CASSLSVGGTDTQYF. The CDR3 DNA sequence: TGTGCCAGCAGTTTATCCGTGGGGGGCACAGATACGCAGTATTTT.

The gene calls are TRBV29-1 and TRBJ1-1; 9 positions match TRBD1. This CDR3 has 16 amino acids. The ends lost 1 base at V and 0 bases at J; junction bases unmatched: 6. Germline V CDR1 and CDR2: SQVTM, ANQGSEA. As DNA, the CDR3 is TGCAGCGTTGAAGGGACAGGGGAATTCATGAACACTGAAGCTTTCTTT. Its protein product is CSVEGTGEFMNTEAFF.

This clonotype was seen more than once but under ten times. The genes are TRBV7-9 and TRBJ1-1; TRBD1 might be the D (6 bases). This CDR3 region has 15 residues. Trimming shortened V by 5 bases and J by 1 base, and 14 bases separated the two germline ends. Germline V gene sequence: CDR1 SEHNR, CDR2 FQNEAQ (reference sequence). The CDR3 is CASSPGRGQNTEAFF. The CDR3 nucleotides are TGTGCCAGCAGCCCCGGTCGGGGGCAGAACACTGAAGCTTTCTTT.

The rearrangement joins TRBV4-1 to TRBJ2-3; tentatively, D is TRBD2 (5 bases). CDR1 is MGHRA, CDR2 YSYEKL, per germline. The CDR3 sequence is 15 residues long. V dropped 4 bases and J dropped 2 bases, with 13 bases sitting between them. CDR3 amino acids: CASSRTPGDTDTQYF. For the CDR3, the DNA is TGCGCCAGCAGCCGGACCCCCGGGGACACAGATACGCAGTATTTT.

For this clonotype: This may arise from a read error, as a much more abundant clone is one base away. J is TRBJ1-6 and V is TRBV7-2; no clear D gene. CDR1 is SGHTA and CDR2 is FQGNSA in the germline V gene. The V and J ends lost 1 base and 5 bases respectively, with 9 bases between them. The CDR3 spans 15 residues. Here the CDR3 reads CASSLVEGNNSPLHF. The CDR3, as DNA: TGTGCCAGCAGCTTAGTAGAGGGAAATAATTCACCCCTCCACTTT.

The V and J genes are TRBV6-2 or TRBV6-3 and TRBJ2-2; no clear D gene. With 5 bases removed from V and 12 bases from J, the gap between germline ends came to 10 bases. This CDR3 has 11 residues. Germline CDR1 reads MNHEY; CDR2 reads SVGEGT. DNA for the CDR3: TGTGCCAGCAGTCCGACATCTCAGCTGTTTTTT. It yields the protein CASSPTSQLFF.

The chain joins TRBV12-5 to TRBJ2-5; no definite D call. CDR3 length: 13 amino acids. V lost 2 bases, J lost 2 bases, and 6 bases lay in between. Germline CDR1 and CDR2: LGHNT and FRNRAP. CDR3: CASGLHGQETQYF. DNA for the CDR3: TGTGCTAGTGGTTTGCACGGTCAAGAGACCCAGTACTTC.

There are a few counts of this clonotype. The chain uses TRBV6-1 and TRBJ2-1; the D gene is possibly TRBD1 (6 bases). The CDR3 spans 16 residues. Between the trimmed V and J ends, which lost 6 bases and 8 bases, there was a span of 23 bases. Germline V gene lookup returns CDR1 MNHNS and CDR2 SASEGT. CDR3 in amino acids: CASSSHRARLNDEQFF. The CDR3 nucleotides are TGTGCCAGCAGCTCCCACAGGGCCCGCCTTAACGATGAGCAGTTCTTC.

The chain carries TRBV6-2 or TRBV6-3 and TRBJ1-5, with unresolved D. Germline V gene data show CDR1 as MNHEY and CDR2 as SVGEGT. The CDR3 consists of 13 residues. Between the trimmed V and J ends, which lost 0 bases and 7 bases, there was a span of 7 bases. The CDR3 nucleotides read TGTGCCAGCAGTTACTCCTGGGAGCAGCCCCAGCATTTT. Its protein product is CASSYSWEQPQHF.